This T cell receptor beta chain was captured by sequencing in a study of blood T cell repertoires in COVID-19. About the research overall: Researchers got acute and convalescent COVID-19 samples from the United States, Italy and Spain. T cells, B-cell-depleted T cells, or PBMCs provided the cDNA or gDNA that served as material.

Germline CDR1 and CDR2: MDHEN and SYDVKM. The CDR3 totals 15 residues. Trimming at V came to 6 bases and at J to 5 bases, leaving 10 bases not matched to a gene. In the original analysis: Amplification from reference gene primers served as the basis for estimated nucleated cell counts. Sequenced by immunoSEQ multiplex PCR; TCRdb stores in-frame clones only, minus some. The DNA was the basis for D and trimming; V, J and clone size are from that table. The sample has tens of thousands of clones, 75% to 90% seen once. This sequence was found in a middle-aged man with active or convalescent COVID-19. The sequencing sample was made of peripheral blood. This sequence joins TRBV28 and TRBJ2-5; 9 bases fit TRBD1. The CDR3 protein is CASSGRDRDLETQYF. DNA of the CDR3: TGTGCCAGCAGCGGGCGGGACAGGGATTTGGAGACCCAGTACTTC.